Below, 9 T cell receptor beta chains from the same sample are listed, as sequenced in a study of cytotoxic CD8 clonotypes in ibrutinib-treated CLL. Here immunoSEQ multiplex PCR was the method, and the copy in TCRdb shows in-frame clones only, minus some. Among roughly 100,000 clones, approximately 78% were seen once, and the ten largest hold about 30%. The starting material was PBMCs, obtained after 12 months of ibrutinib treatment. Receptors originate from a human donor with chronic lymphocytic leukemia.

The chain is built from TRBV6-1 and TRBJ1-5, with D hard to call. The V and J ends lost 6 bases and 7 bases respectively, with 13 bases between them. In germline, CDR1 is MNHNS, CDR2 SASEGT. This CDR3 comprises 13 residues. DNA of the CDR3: TGTGCCAGCAGCGTTGACTTGTGGCAGCCCCAGCATTTT. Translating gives CASSVDLWQPQHF.

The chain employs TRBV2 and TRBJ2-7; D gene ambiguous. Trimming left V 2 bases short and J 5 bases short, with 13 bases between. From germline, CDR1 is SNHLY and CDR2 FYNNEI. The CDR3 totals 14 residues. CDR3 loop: CASSELPGPNEQYF. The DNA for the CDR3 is TGTGCCAGCAGTGAATTACCGGGTCCGAACGAGCAGTACTTC.

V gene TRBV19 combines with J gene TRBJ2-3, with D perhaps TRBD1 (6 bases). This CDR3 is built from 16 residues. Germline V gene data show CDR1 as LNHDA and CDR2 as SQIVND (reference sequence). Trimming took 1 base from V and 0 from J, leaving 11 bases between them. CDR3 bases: TGTGCCAGTAGTATAGGGGGACAAGCTAGCACAGATACGCAGTATTTT. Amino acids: CASSIGGQASTDTQYF.

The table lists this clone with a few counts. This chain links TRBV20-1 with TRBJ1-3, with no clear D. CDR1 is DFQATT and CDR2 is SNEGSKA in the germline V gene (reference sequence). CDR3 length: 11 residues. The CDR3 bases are TGCAGCGCGGCCGGGGGAAACACCATATATTTT. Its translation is CSAAGGNTIYF.

DNA of the CDR3: TGTGCCACCAGCAGAGGGGGGGACAGGGGAAATACTGAAGCTTTCTTT. Translation gives CATSRGGDRGNTEAFF. V gene TRBV15 combines with J gene TRBJ1-1; TRBD1 aligns across 10 bases. Germline trimming cut 1 base from V and 5 bases from J; bases unmatched to any gene: 7. CDR1 is LNHNV and CDR2 is YYDKDF in the germline V gene (reference sequence). The CDR3 totals 16 residues.

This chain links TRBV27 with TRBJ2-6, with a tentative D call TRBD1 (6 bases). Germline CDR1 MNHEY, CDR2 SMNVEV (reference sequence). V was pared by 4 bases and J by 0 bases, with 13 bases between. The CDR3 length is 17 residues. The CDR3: CASSSGQNPSGANVLTF. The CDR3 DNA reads TGTGCCAGCAGTTCTGGACAGAATCCCTCTGGGGCCAACGTCCTGACTTTC.

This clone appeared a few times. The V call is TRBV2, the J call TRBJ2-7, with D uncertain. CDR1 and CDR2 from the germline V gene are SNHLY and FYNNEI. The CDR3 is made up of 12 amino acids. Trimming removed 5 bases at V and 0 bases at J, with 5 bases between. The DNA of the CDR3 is TGTGCCAGCAGTACTCACTCCTACGAGCAGTACTTC. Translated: CASSTHSYEQYF.

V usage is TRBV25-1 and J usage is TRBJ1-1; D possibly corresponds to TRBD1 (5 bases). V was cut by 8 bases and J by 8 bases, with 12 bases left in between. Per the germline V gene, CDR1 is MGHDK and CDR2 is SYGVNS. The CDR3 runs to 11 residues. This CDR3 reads CASGDRWEAFF. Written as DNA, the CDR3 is TGTGCCAGCGGGGACCGCTGGGAAGCTTTCTTT.

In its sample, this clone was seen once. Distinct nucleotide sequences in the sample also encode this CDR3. The CDR3 DNA follows: TGCAGTGCAACTCAAGAGACCCAGTACTTC. It codes for CSATQETQYF. V usage is TRBV20-1 and J usage is TRBJ2-5; D uncertain. This CDR3 is 10 amino acids long. The germline CDR1 and CDR2 sequences are DFQATT and SNEGSKA (reference sequence). V gave up 6 bases and J gave up 2 bases, with 4 bases separating them.